This T cell receptor beta chain was sequenced for a study of shared clonotypes between healthy human individuals. Comment on this clone: The sample holds other DNA sequences that translate to the same CDR3.

DNA at around 200 ng, 25,000 to 35,000 T cell genomes, went into sorted-subset replicate PCRs. The table came from immunoSEQ multiplex PCR; TCRdb's copy has only in-frame clones and leaves some out. Of some 2,400,000 clones listed, approximately 95% are singletons. This CDR3 has 14 residues. Germline trimming cut 5 bases from V and 6 bases from J; bases unmatched to any gene: 3. Germline assignment: CDR1 MNHEY and CDR2 SVGAGI. The source material was naive CD4+ T cells sorted from blood. Subset: CD45RA+ positively selected. The sequence was collected from a man aged 18 to 29 in good health. The chain employs TRBV6-5 and TRBJ1-6; 8 bases are shared with TRBD1. The CDR3 nucleotides read TGTGCCAGCAGTAGGACAGGGTCTAATTCACCCCTCCACTTT. This sequence encodes CASSRTGSNSPLHF.